One and the same sample provided the 18 T cell receptor beta chains below, sequenced in a study of blood T cell repertoires in COVID-19. The protocol was immunoSEQ multiplex PCR, while the TCRdb copy is restricted to in-frame clones and leaves out a portion. The sample carries more than 300,000 clones, under 95% recorded once. The specimen sequenced was peripheral blood. Source of these receptors: a woman under 30 who had recovered from COVID-19.

The rearrangement joins TRBV21-1 to TRBJ2-5; the table's TRBD1 call for D was not verified on the DNA. TRBV21-1 is marked as a pseudogene. This CDR3 comprises 16 residues. The CDR3 is CASSKGRTGGLETQYF. CDR3 nucleotide sequence: TGTGCCAGCAGCAAAGGTAGGACAGGGGGGTTGGAGACCCAGTACTTC.

The V and J genes are TRBV19 and TRBJ1-3, with D possibly TRBD1 on 6 matching bases. The germline V gene has CDR1 LNHDA and CDR2 SQIVND (reference sequence). V gave up 6 bases and J gave up 0 bases, with 15 bases separating them. This CDR3 is 16 amino acids long. The CDR3 is CASSYRADSSGNTIYF. The CDR3 nucleotides read TGTGCCAGTAGCTACAGGGCCGACAGCTCTGGAAACACCATATATTTT.

This clone is a singleton in its sample. This CDR3 is CASSPRNRGWEQYV. CDR3 sequence (DNA): TGTGCCAGCAGTCCGCGAAACAGGGGCTGGGAGCAGTACGTC. This chain connects TRBV28 to TRBJ2-7, with 7 nucleotides matching TRBD1. CDR1 and CDR2 (germline): MDHEN, SYDVKM. The V segment lost 5 bases and the J segment 7 bases; nucleotides outside the gene matches: 11. CDR3 length equals 14 residues.

This clone was observed a handful of times. The chain employs TRBV10-2 and TRBJ2-7; 10 bases map to TRBD2. The length of the CDR3 is 13 residues. After removal of 8 bases from V and 4 bases from J, the junction contained 5 bases not matched to a gene. The germline V gene has CDR1 WSHSY and CDR2 SAAADI. The CDR3 nucleotides read TGCGCCAGCGCGTTAGCGGGAGGATACGAGCAGTACGTC. Protein: CASALAGGYEQYV.

The rearrangement uses TRBV5-1 and TRBJ1-2; 7 bases map to TRBD1. CDR3 length: 14 amino acids. Trimming took 2 bases from V and 8 from J; bases not matched to a gene: 9. The V gene's germline CDR1 is SGHRS and CDR2 YFSETQ. The CDR3 DNA is TGCGCCAGCAGCTTTGGTGACAGGGTCGGCGGCTACACCTTC. Translation gives CASSFGDRVGGYTF. Combining the CDR3 with reference TRBV5-1 and TRBJ1-2 gives the whole variable domain KAGVTQTPRYLIKTRGQQVTLSCSPISGHRSVSWYQQTPGQGLQFLFEYFSETQRNKGNFPGRFSGRQFSNSRSEMNVSTLELGDSALYLCASSFGDRVGGYTFGSGTRLTVV.

This clone appeared once. The genes are TRBV4-3 and TRBJ2-2; tentative D call: TRBD2 (6 bases). The CDR3 runs 14 residues. Germline V gene lookup returns CDR1 LGHNA and CDR2 YSLEER. V dropped 0 bases and J dropped 7 bases, with 9 bases sitting between them. CDR3 nucleotides: TGCGCCAGCAGCCAAGATTGGAGGGTCGGGGAGCTGTTTTTT. This translates into CASSQDWRVGELFF.

This clone is a singleton in its sample. This chain joins TRBV4-3 and TRBJ1-2, with D maybe TRBD1 (5 bases). CDR3 length equals 16 residues. V lost 2 bases to trimming and J lost 4 bases, with 17 bases between them. CDR1 and CDR2 from the germline V gene are LGHNA and YSLEER. CDR3 residues: CASSQYKSGGVYGYTF. CDR3 coding DNA: TGCGCCAGCAGCCAATATAAGTCCGGGGGGGTCTATGGCTACACCTTC.

V is TRBV15 and J is TRBJ2-1; TRBD2 matches at 12 bases. Germline V gives CDR1 LNHNV, CDR2 YYDKDF (reference sequence). The CDR3 is 16 residues long. After removal of 5 bases from V and 7 bases from J, the junction contained 9 bases not matched to a gene. DNA of the CDR3: TGTGCCACCAGCGCCCGACTAGCGGGAGATATAAATGAGCAGTTCTTC. As protein: CATSARLAGDINEQFF. The variable domain in full, with the rest retrieved from reference TRBV15 and TRBJ2-1, is DAMVIQNPRYQVTQFGKPVTLSCSQTLNHNVMYWYQQKSSQAPKLLFHYYDKDFNNEADTPDNFQSRRPNTSFCFLDIRSPGLGDTAMYLCATSARLAGDINEQFFGPGTRLTVL.

The chain recombines TRBV27 with TRBJ1-1; TRBD1 matches 7 bases. The length of the CDR3 is 15 residues. The V gene end was trimmed by 0 bases and the J gene end by 5 bases; junction bases not matched to a gene: 6. CDR1 and CDR2 (germline): MNHEY, SMNVEV (reference sequence). This CDR3 is CASSLSSQGLTEAFF. The CDR3 bases are TGTGCCAGCAGTTTATCGTCACAGGGGTTAACTGAAGCTTTCTTT.

The chain carries TRBV7-9 and TRBJ2-2; 7 bases are a match to TRBD1. CDR3 size: 17 residues. Trimming removed 1 base from V and 4 bases from J; junction bases left unmatched: 9. Germline values: CDR1 SEHNR, CDR2 FQNEAQ (reference sequence). CDR3 amino acids: CASSLGLRQGVTGELFF. CDR3 coding DNA: TGTGCCAGCAGCTTAGGGTTGAGACAGGGTGTCACCGGGGAGCTGTTTTTT.

The V call is TRBV5-6, the J call TRBJ2-5; the D is unclear. The germline V gene has CDR1 SGHDT and CDR2 YYEEEE. The CDR3 covers 11 residues. V dropped 2 bases and J dropped 4 bases, with 3 bases sitting between them. As DNA, the CDR3 is TGTGCCAGCAGCTTTCGAGAGACCCAGTACTTC. Translating gives CASSFRETQYF.

The chain couples TRBV5-4 to TRBJ2-1; D is unclear. The CDR3 runs to 16 residues. The ends were cut back, 0 bases at V and 0 bases at J, with 10 bases in the middle. Germline V gene sequence: CDR1 SGHNT, CDR2 YYREEE (reference sequence). CDR3 residues: CASSLGYRSSYNEQFF. The DNA for the CDR3 is TGTGCCAGCAGCTTGGGCTACCGGAGCTCCTACAATGAGCAGTTCTTC. Together with reference TRBV5-4 and TRBJ2-1, the CDR3 gives the full variable domain: ETGVTQSPTHLIKTRGQQVTLRCSSQSGHNTVSWYQQALGQGPQFIFQYYREEENGRGNFPPRFSGLQFPNYSSELNVNALELDDSALYLCASSLGYRSSYNEQFFGPGTRLTVL.

This chain joins TRBV5-4 and TRBJ2-5; possibly TRBD1 for D (6 bases). This CDR3 contains 15 residues. Looked up from germline, CDR1 is SGHNT and CDR2 is YYREEE (reference sequence). Trimming left V 0 bases short and J 0 bases short, with 9 bases between. The CDR3 nucleotides read TGTGCCAGCAGCTTGGTGGGACAATACCAAGAGACCCAGTACTTC. It is translated as CASSLVGQYQETQYF.

V gene TRBV20-1 combines with J gene TRBJ1-4; 7 bases agree with TRBD1. The CDR3 consists of 12 residues. V shed 3 bases and J 12 bases; nucleotides not matched to a gene: 7. Germline V gene lookup returns CDR1 DFQATT and CDR2 SNEGSKA (reference sequence). The CDR3 bases are TGCAGTGCTAGTCCGACAGGGTGGGAACTGTTTTTT. Its protein product is CSASPTGWELFF.

The chain carries TRBV25-1 and TRBJ1-4; tentative D call: TRBD1 (5 bases). This CDR3 is built from 16 residues. Germline-derived CDR1 and CDR2 are MGHDK and SYGVNS. Trimming took off 6 bases at V and 0 bases at J, with 14 bases between the two ends. In nucleotides, the CDR3 is TGTGCCAGCAGGGGGCAGGGTTTTACAACTAATGAAAAACTGTTTTTT. This encodes CASRGQGFTTNEKLFF.

CDR3 DNA: TGTGCCAGCAGCTTCCCAGAACCCCCGGAGAAACTGTTTTTT. Amino acids: CASSFPEPPEKLFF. The chain is built from TRBV7-9 and TRBJ1-4, with D uncertain. The CDR3 has 14 amino acids. Germline lookup yields CDR1 SEHNR and CDR2 FQNEAQ (reference sequence). With 3 bases removed from V and 11 bases from J, the gap between germline ends came to 16 bases. The full variable domain, in which reference TRBV7-9 and TRBJ1-4 provide the parts outside the CDR3, is DTGVSQNPRHKITKRGQNVTFRCDPISEHNRLYWYRQTLGQGPEFLTYFQNEAQLEKSRLLSDRFSAERPKGSFSTLEIQRTEQGDSAMYLCASSFPEPPEKLFFGSGTQLSVL.

Comment on this clone: Other DNA sequences in this sample translate to the same CDR3. In DNA, the CDR3 is TGCAGCGTTGGGACAGGACAAGAGACCCAGTACTTC. Encoded protein: CSVGTGQETQYF. This rearrangement joins TRBV29-1 to TRBJ2-5, with 7 bases aligning to TRBD1. This CDR3 is 12 amino acids long. The ends lost 4 bases at V and 2 bases at J; junction bases unmatched: 1. In germline, CDR1 is SQVTM, CDR2 ANQGSEA.

The chain is built from TRBV6-1 and TRBJ1-5; D is uncertain. Germline CDR1 is MNHNS and CDR2 is SASEGT. The ends were cut back, 2 bases at V and 0 bases at J, with 17 bases in the middle. The CDR3 totals 18 residues. CDR3 sequence (DNA): TGTGCCAGCAGTGAATCGATGGGCAGATCATATAGCAATCAGCCCCAGCATTTT. Residues: CASSESMGRSYSNQPQHF.